The clone carrying this T cell receptor beta chain was observed many times. Antigen specificity is unknown. Each CDR3 protein is one row after TCRdb ran MiXCR on the 5' RACE reads. This sample carries 80,000 or so distinct CDR3 sequences, around 6% of them seen once, and the ten largest clones take less than 8%. The CDR3 sequence is 15 residues long. This sample was included in a study of early T cells in non-severe SARS-CoV-2 infection. Study as a whole: The chains were unpaired, and the sequenced material was bulk RNA from unsorted whole blood. Study-wide results and limits: Using VDJdb, the matching emphasized anti-spike CD8 responses while missing private and CD4 specificities.

This clonotype was obtained from an adult who was a healthcare worker with PCR-confirmed SARS-CoV-2 infection or an uninfected control (not recorded which). V is TRBV21-1 and J is TRBJ1-5; the table's D call of TRBD1 was not tested on the DNA. TRBV21-1 constitutes a pseudogene. Sequenced material: whole blood. CDR3 amino acids: CASRVKGNSNQPQHF. Here the CDR3 DNA reads TGTGCCAGCAGGGTCAAGGGGAATAGCAATCAGCCCCAGCATTTT.